The 25 T cell receptor beta chains below were found in one sample sequenced in a study of CD8 T cell repertoires and HIV-1 epitope variants. What these receptors recognize is not known. Produced via immunoSEQ multiplex PCR; TCRdb's table is partial and in-frame only. Here the sample spans roughly 5,900 clones, 66% being singletons. Sample: cultured CD8+ T cells derived from PBMCs. These receptors all stem from a male donor with HIV.

In this sample, this clone turned up once. J is TRBJ1-2 and V is TRBV4-2; D not resolved. Between the trimmed V and J ends, which lost 4 bases and 3 bases, there was a span of 18 bases. Per the germline V gene, CDR1 is LGHNA and CDR2 is YNFKEQ. This CDR3 contains 16 residues. The CDR3 DNA sequence: TGTGCCAGCAGCCCTTGGCCGGTAGAATTGGACTATGGCTACACCTTC. Its protein product is CASSPWPVELDYGYTF.

This chain uses TRBV13 with TRBJ2-7; no clear D gene. Trimming left V 2 bases short and J 2 bases short, with 10 bases between. The CDR3 is 14 residues long. Germline loops: CDR1 PRHDT, CDR2 FYEKMQ (reference sequence). The CDR3 region is CASSLTQATYEQYF. The CDR3, as DNA: TGTGCCAGCAGCTTAACGCAGGCCACCTACGAGCAGTACTTC.

This clone was seen more than once but under ten times. The V call is TRBV2, the J call TRBJ1-2, with D tentatively TRBD1 (6 bases). V lost 7 bases, J lost 2 bases, and 20 bases lay in between. Germline CDR1 and CDR2: SNHLY and FYNNEI. The CDR3 length is 16 residues. The CDR3, as DNA: TGTGCCAGCAACGGGGACCTTGGCAGGGGCAACTATGGCTACACCTTC. Translated, it gives CASNGDLGRGNYGYTF.

This clone showed up just a few times. The chain couples TRBV12-5 to TRBJ1-1, with a possible D match to TRBD1 (6 bases). Trimming stripped 7 bases from V and 0 bases from J, with 12 bases between. CDR3 size: 14 residues. The germline V gene encodes CDR1 LGHNT and CDR2 FRNRAP. DNA of the CDR3: TGTGCTAGTGCCCCTACAGGGATGAACACTGAAGCTTTCTTT. Translated, it gives CASAPTGMNTEAFF.

V usage is TRBV5-4 and J usage is TRBJ2-3, with D hard to call. Germline values: CDR1 SGHNT, CDR2 YYREEE (reference sequence). Trimming took off 1 base at V and 6 bases at J, with 6 bases between the two ends. The CDR3 runs 12 residues. The CDR3 DNA is TGTGCCAGCAGCTTGAGTAGGGATACGCAGTATTTT. Its translation: CASSLSRDTQYF.

This clone showed up just a few times. The V and J genes are TRBV9 and TRBJ1-5; D may be TRBD1 (6 bases). The CDR3 is 15 amino acids. Trimming left V 2 bases short and J 4 bases short, with 13 bases between. Germline CDR1 is SGDLS and CDR2 is YYNGEE. CDR3 in DNA: TGTGCCAGCAGCGTCGCAGGGGAAAGAAATCAGCCCCAGCATTTT. This encodes CASSVAGERNQPQHF.

The chain combines TRBV4-3 with TRBJ2-5; TRBD2 matches 12 bases. The germline V gene encodes CDR1 LGHNA and CDR2 YSLEER. The junction had 3 bases not matched to a gene; V was cut back by 0 bases and J by 4 bases. The CDR3 covers 16 residues. The chain's CDR3 is CASSQDPSGGAETQYF. CDR3 in DNA: TGCGCCAGCAGCCAAGATCCTAGCGGGGGGGCAGAGACCCAGTACTTC.

The chain couples TRBV7-8 to TRBJ2-1, with TRBD2 identical over 13 bases. CDR1 and CDR2 (germline): SGHVS, FQNEAQ. J was trimmed by 8 bases and V by 4 bases; bases with no gene match: 8. CDR3 size: 16 residues. The CDR3, as DNA: TGTGCCAGCAGCTCGGGACTAGCGGGACCCACCGATGAGCAGTTCTTC. This translates into CASSSGLAGPTDEQFF.

V gene TRBV27 combines with J gene TRBJ1-1; D is uncertain. This CDR3 contains 15 residues. Trimming removed 5 bases at V and 6 bases at J, with 19 bases between. The V gene's germline CDR1 is MNHEY and CDR2 SMNVEV (reference sequence). As DNA, the CDR3 is TGTGCCAGCAGTCCTCCCGGGCCTTTTTCGCCTGAAGCTTTCTTT. Translation gives CASSPPGPFSPEAFF.

The chain is built from TRBV10-3 and TRBJ1-1; D unresolved. In germline, CDR1 is ENHRY, CDR2 SYGVKD. Deletions cut 10 bases from V and 1 base from J, with 13 bases between. This CDR3 region has 13 residues. This CDR3 is CATRLQANTEAFF. The CDR3 DNA follows: TGTGCCACCAGACTTCAGGCGAACACTGAAGCTTTCTTT.

This clone has a handful of counts. The chain uses TRBV5-6 and TRBJ2-7; D is possibly TRBD1 or TRBD2 (5 bases each). V was clipped by 4 bases and J by 3 bases, with 11 bases between them. This CDR3 region has 13 residues. CDR1 SGHDT and CDR2 YYEEEE come from the germline V gene. CDR3 coding DNA: TGTGCCAGCAGCGGTCGGGACCGCTACGAGCAGTACTTC. It encodes CASSGRDRYEQYF.

The genes are TRBV19 and TRBJ2-7, with 12 bases that match TRBD2. Germline-derived CDR1 and CDR2 are LNHDA and SQIVND (reference sequence). This CDR3 spans 15 amino acids. After removal of 3 bases from V and 2 bases from J, the junction contained 2 bases not matched to a gene. CDR3 in amino acids: CASSMTSGGAYEQYF. Here the CDR3 DNA reads TGTGCCAGTAGTATGACTAGCGGGGGTGCCTACGAGCAGTACTTC.

The chain uses TRBV18 and TRBJ2-1; 14 positions agree with TRBD2. The CDR3 spans 19 residues. V was clipped by 4 bases and J by 0 bases; unmatched bases: 8. In germline, CDR1 is KGHSH, CDR2 LQKENI. CDR3 sequence (DNA): TGTGCCAGCTCACGACCGGGACTAGCGGGGGCTATCTCCTACAATGAGCAGTTCTTC. The encoded protein is CASSRPGLAGAISYNEQFF.

This clone appeared a few times. The chain is built from TRBV11-2 and TRBJ1-3; the D is unclear. The V gene's germline CDR1 is SGHAT and CDR2 FQNNGV. This CDR3 has 13 amino acids. Trimming stripped 3 bases from V and 8 bases from J, with 11 bases between. In DNA form, the CDR3 reads TGTGCCAGCAGCTTTGACTCCTTTGACACCATATATTTT. As protein: CASSFDSFDTIYF.

The chain uses TRBV5-4 and TRBJ1-2, with D maybe TRBD1 (6 bases). V was shortened by 0 bases and J by 4 bases, with 13 bases between the two germline ends. Germline CDR1 is SGHNT and CDR2 is YYREEE (reference sequence). The CDR3 has 15 amino acids. Here the CDR3 DNA reads TGTGCCAGCAGCTTGGAGGGGGGAAGGGGCTATGGCTACACCTTC. This encodes CASSLEGGRGYGYTF.

In this sample, this clone turned up once. V gene TRBV2 combines with J gene TRBJ2-7; D gene uncertain. Germline-derived CDR1 and CDR2 are SNHLY and FYNNEI. V was clipped by 7 bases and J by 4 bases, with 11 bases between them. The CDR3 loop spans 12 amino acids. The CDR3 spells CASNPGHYEQYF. In DNA form, the CDR3 reads TGTGCCAGCAACCCGGGCCATTACGAGCAGTACTTC.

The genes are TRBV6-1 and TRBJ2-5; TRBD2 aligns across 8 bases. V shed 1 base, J shed 3 bases, and the junction held 1 base outside the gene matches. CDR3 length equals 14 residues. From germline, CDR1 is MNHNS and CDR2 SASEGT. The CDR3, as DNA: TGTGCCAGCAGTGAAGTGGGACTAGAAGAGACCCAGTACTTC. As protein: CASSEVGLEETQYF.

This chain connects TRBV2 to TRBJ1-1, with D tentatively TRBD1 (5 bases). Trimming removed 7 bases at V and 0 bases at J, with 18 bases between. Germline values: CDR1 SNHLY, CDR2 FYNNEI. The CDR3 is made up of 16 amino acids. The CDR3 DNA follows: TGTGCCAGCAACCAAAGGGATTCGGGACTGAACACTGAAGCTTTCTTT. Translating gives CASNQRDSGLNTEAFF. The entire variable domain, with the rest obtained from reference TRBV2 and TRBJ1-1, is as follows: EPEVTQTPSHQVTQMGQEVILRCVPISNHLYFYWYRQILGQKVEFLVSFYNNEISEKSEIFDDQFSVERPDGSNFTLKIRSTKLEDSAMYFCASNQRDSGLNTEAFFGQGTRLTVV.

This clone was seen more than once but under ten times. The chain couples TRBV28 to TRBJ1-2; possible D gene TRBD1, 6 bases. The V gene lost 6 bases and the J gene lost 5 bases, with 19 bases spanning the gap. This CDR3 comprises 15 residues. Germline CDR1 and CDR2: MDHEN and SYDVKM. CDR3 nucleotide sequence: TGTGCCAGCAGAACTAACAGGGTGCCCGCTTATGGCTACACCTTC. It translates to CASRTNRVPAYGYTF.

This CDR3 reads CATLQPYNEQFF. The DNA for the CDR3 is TGTGCCACCCTGCAACCCTACAATGAGCAGTTCTTC. The chain combines TRBV6-5 with TRBJ2-1, with D hard to call. The CDR3 loop spans 12 amino acids. With 10 bases removed from V and 2 bases from J, the gap between germline ends came to 9 bases. CDR1 is MNHEY and CDR2 is SVGAGI in the germline V gene.

This clone is medium-sized (0.01 to 0.1%) by share. This chain uses TRBV28 with TRBJ2-7, with D unclear. CDR1 is MDHEN, CDR2 SYDVKM, per germline. Trimming removed 5 bases at V and 3 bases at J, with 17 bases between. CDR3 size: 15 residues. The chain's CDR3 is CASSPRLGDLYEQYF. CDR3 nucleotides: TGTGCCAGCAGTCCCCGACTGGGCGACCTCTACGAGCAGTACTTC. Looking up the rest from reference TRBV28 and TRBJ2-7 gives the full variable domain: DVKVTQSSRYLVKRTGEKVFLECVQDMDHENMFWYRQDPGLGLRLIYFSYDVKMKEKGDIPEGYSVSREKKERFSLILESASTNQTSMYLCASSPRLGDLYEQYFGPGTRLTVT.

CDR3 residues: CAISGGLDGGYGYTF. The CDR3 DNA reads as TGTGCCATCAGTGGGGGCCTGGATGGAGGCTATGGCTACACCTTC. The rearrangement joins TRBV10-3 to TRBJ1-2; tentative D call: TRBD1 (5 bases). The germline V gene encodes CDR1 ENHRY and CDR2 SYGVKD. CDR3 length: 15 residues. Deletions cut 4 bases from V and 4 bases from J, with 16 bases between.

This rearrangement joins TRBV2 to TRBJ2-7; 8 positions agree with TRBD2. Trimming at V came to 7 bases and at J to 5 bases, leaving 13 bases not matched to a gene. Germline lookup yields CDR1 SNHLY and CDR2 FYNNEI. This CDR3 contains 15 residues. CDR3 residues: CASIRGSGSLHEQYF. CDR3 in DNA: TGTGCCAGCATCCGGGGCAGCGGGAGCCTTCACGAGCAGTACTTC.

The chain couples TRBV2 to TRBJ2-1, with TRBD2 matching 11 bases. Germline values: CDR1 SNHLY, CDR2 FYNNEI. The CDR3 sequence is 16 residues long. The V gene end was trimmed by 7 bases and the J gene end by 7 bases; junction bases not matched to a gene: 12. The CDR3 sequence: CASNPLTSGEWNEQFF. The DNA for the CDR3 is TGTGCCAGCAATCCTCTGACTAGCGGGGAGTGGAATGAGCAGTTCTTC. The full variable domain, in which reference TRBV2 and TRBJ2-1 provide the parts outside the CDR3, is EPEVTQTPSHQVTQMGQEVILRCVPISNHLYFYWYRQILGQKVEFLVSFYNNEISEKSEIFDDQFSVERPDGSNFTLKIRSTKLEDSAMYFCASNPLTSGEWNEQFFGPGTRLTVL.

DNA of the CDR3: TGTGCCAGCAGTCTCGACAGGAACACTGAAGCTTTCTTT. This encodes CASSLDRNTEAFF. The chain has TRBV5-4 and TRBJ1-1; TRBD1 is a possible D gene (5 bases). Trimming removed 5 bases from V and 1 base from J, with 9 bases in between. The CDR3 contains 13 residues. Germline-derived CDR1 and CDR2 are SGHNT and YYREEE (reference sequence).